Detailed here is one T cell receptor beta chain. The antigen it binds to is not known. This entry is derived from a study of synovial regulatory T cells in juvenile arthritis (dated by TCRdb to about 2015). In terms of the full investigation: Of the sequenced patients, a few were therapy-naive, one was treated with methotrexate plus infliximab, six were treated with methotrexate, and one lacked treatment information. TCR repertoire comparisons included Treg and Teff subsets from some ten JIA patients with active disease. Using matched patient samples, the researchers compared TCRbeta CDR3 repertoires across three groups: blood iaTreg cells, other blood Treg cells and synovial fluid Treg cells. Effector T cell subsets were also sequenced in the study cohort for comparisons, but only blood and synovial fluid Treg cells are covered by the Treg dataset alone. The full study reports these points: Synovial Treg cells shared more CDR3 sequences with iaTreg cells than with other blood Treg cells, and Chao-Jaccard similarity confirmed that synovial Treg cells were more closely related to iaTreg cells. iaTreg TCR repertoires were found to be largely private across patients and to partially overlap with synovial Teff and blood CPL repertoires.

Measured from the cysteine to the phenylalanine, the CDR3 is 11 residues long. No DNA is recorded. From a lookup of the germline V gene (reference sequence), CDR1 and CDR2 are DFQATT and SNEGSKA. The library relied on the immunoSEQ multiplex PCR assay. TCRbeta CDR3 sequencing was carried out by Adaptive Biotechnologies. The authors' analysis ran thus. Repertoire similarity was assessed with the Chao-modified Jaccard index and with the median clonotype overlap from 200 random subsamples of equal sample size. Similarity analyses were performed using either productive nucleotide sequences or in silico-translated amino acid sequences. Hierarchical clustering with single linkage and t-SNE based on Chao-modified Jaccard distances were used to compare repertoires. Repertoire diversity was assessed with the Renyi index over a range of alpha values after the sample sizes were normalised. Sourced from immuneACCESS, this table was stored by TCRdb with only in-frame sequences that have V and J called. A share of the clones is absent; for the studies checked, an unresolved V gene accounts for under half, and the remainder has no known explanation. That table gives V, J and clone size, and the DNA gave D and trimming. This sample's table carries 2,500 to 3,000 clones. Of the sample, about 10% falls within the top ten clones.

The synovial samples consisted of synovial fluid collected together with matched peripheral blood from each patient with active arthritis. TCR repertoires were obtained from around 11 juvenile idiopathic arthritis patients with active disease who had not reached inactive disease, of whom 3 were polyarticular and 8 were oligoarticular. The median age of the TCR-sequenced patients was about 11 years (range 2.4-22.9), and their median disease duration was about 7 years (range 0.2-19.1). Synovial Treg cells showed FOXP3 TSDR demethylation comparable to blood and healthy-donor Treg cells, supporting bona fide regulatory lineage commitment. Samples for TCR repertoire analysis came from two centres in Italy.

The chain employs TRBV20-1 and TRBJ2-1; TCRdb lists TRBD2, though no DNA is available to test this call. The origin of this receptor is a donor younger than 30 with juvenile idiopathic arthritis. Material: Treg cells from the synovium. The CDR3 here reads CSASGRNEQFF.